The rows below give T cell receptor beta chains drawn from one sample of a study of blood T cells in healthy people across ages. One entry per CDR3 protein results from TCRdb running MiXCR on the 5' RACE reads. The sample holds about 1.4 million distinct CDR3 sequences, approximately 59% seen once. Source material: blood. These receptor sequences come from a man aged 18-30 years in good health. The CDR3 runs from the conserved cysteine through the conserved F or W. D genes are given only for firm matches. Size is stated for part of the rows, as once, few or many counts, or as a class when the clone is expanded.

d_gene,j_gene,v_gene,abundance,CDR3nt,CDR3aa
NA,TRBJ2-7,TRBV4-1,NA,TGCGCCAGCAGCCAAGTTCCCAGGGAGTCCCACTACGAGCAGTACTTC,CASSQVPRESHYEQYF
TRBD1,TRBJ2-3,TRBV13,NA,TGTGCCAGCAGCTACCCGGGACAGGACAACACAGATACGCAGTATTTT,CASSYPGQDNTDTQYF
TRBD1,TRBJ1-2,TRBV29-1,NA,TGCAGCGTGGGGGGACAGGGTAATCATGGCTACACCTTC,CSVGGQGNHGYTF
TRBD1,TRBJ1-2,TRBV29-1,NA,TGCAGCGGACTTGGGACAGGGAGAGGGGGCTACACCTTC,CSGLGTGRGGYTF
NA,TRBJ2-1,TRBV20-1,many,TGCAGTGCTAGAGATGGGGAGGCAGACTACAATGAGCAGTTCTTC,CSARDGEADYNEQFF
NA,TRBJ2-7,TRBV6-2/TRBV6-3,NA,TGTGCCAGCGGAATTTCCAGCGAGCAGTACTTC,CASGISSEQYF
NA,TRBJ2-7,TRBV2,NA,TGTGCCAGCAGTGACCCTCCCGGGGTGGACAGCTCCTACGAGCAGTACTTC,CASSDPPGVDSSYEQYF
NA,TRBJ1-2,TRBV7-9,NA,TGTGCCAGCAGCTTGGACCAGACCGTGAGAGGCTACACCTTC,CASSLDQTVRGYTF
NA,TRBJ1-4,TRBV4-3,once,TGCGCCAGCAGCCAAGATAAGAACAGCGTTAATGAAAAACTGTTTTTT,CASSQDKNSVNEKLFF
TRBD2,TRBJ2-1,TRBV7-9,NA,TGTGCCAGCAGCCGACTAGCGGGAGAAGTCCGGAGCAATGAGCAGTTCTTC,CASSRLAGEVRSNEQFF
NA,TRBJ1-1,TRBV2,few,TGTGCCAGCAGCGCGACAGTACCAAACACTGAAGCTTTCTTT,CASSATVPNTEAFF
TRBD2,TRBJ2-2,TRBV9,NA,TGTGCCAGCAGCCCCACCCCCGGGACTAGGGACACCGGGGAGCTGTTTTTT,CASSPTPGTRDTGELFF
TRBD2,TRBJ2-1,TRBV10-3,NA,TGTGCCATCAGTGAGTCGACAGGGACTAGCGGGAGCAATGAGCAGTTCTTC,CAISESTGTSGSNEQFF
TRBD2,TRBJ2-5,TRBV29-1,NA,TGCAGCGTTGCACTAGCGCCCCAAGAGACCCAGTACTTC,CSVALAPQETQYF
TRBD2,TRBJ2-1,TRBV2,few,TGTGCCAGCAGTAAGACTAGCGGGGAATGGGATGAGCAGTTCTTC,CASSKTSGEWDEQFF
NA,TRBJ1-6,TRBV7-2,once,TGTGCCAGCAGCGTAGAGGCGGTGAATTCACCCCTCCACTTT,CASSVEAVNSPLHF
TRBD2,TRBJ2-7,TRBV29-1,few,TGCAGCGTTGGAGAGCGGGGGGGGGAGCAGTACTTC,CSVGERGGEQYF
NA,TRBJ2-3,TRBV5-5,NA,TGTGCCAGCAGCTTGTACGGGGTTGGCACAGATACGCAGTATTTT,CASSLYGVGTDTQYF
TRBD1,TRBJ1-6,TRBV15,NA,TGTGCCACCCGGGACAGGGCCTCACCCCTCCACTTT,CATRDRASPLHF
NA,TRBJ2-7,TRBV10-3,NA,TGTACCATCAGCATAGGTTACGAGCAGTACTTC,CTISIGYEQYF
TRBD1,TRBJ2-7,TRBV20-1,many,TGCAGTGCAGCGGGACAGGGGGAACGATACGAGCAGTACTTC,CSAAGQGERYEQYF
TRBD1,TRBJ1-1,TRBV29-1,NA,TGCAGCGCACGTCAGGGGGCGACGAACACTGAAGCTTTCTTT,CSARQGATNTEAFF
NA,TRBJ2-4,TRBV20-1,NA,TGCAGTGCTAGAGTAACGGGACGGGAGCAGTACTTC,CSARVTGREQYF
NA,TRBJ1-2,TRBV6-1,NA,TGTGTCATCAGTGAAGCTTCAGAGGCAGCTAACTATGGCTACACCTTC,CVISEASEAANYGYTF
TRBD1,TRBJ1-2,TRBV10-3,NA,TGTGCCATCAGTGTCGGGGACAGGGTGTCTGGCTACACCTTC,CAISVGDRVSGYTF
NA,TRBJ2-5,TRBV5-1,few,TGCGCCGCCAGCTTGGTCCCGAATCCCGGTGAGACCCAGTACTTC,CAASLVPNPGETQYF
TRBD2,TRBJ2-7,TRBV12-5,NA,TGTGCTAGTGGTGGGATAGCGGGAGCCTACAATGAGCAGTACTTC,CASGGIAGAYNEQYF
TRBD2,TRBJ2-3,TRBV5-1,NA,TGCGCCAGCAGCTTGGACAGCGGGGTTTCCACAGATACGCAGTATTTT,CASSLDSGVSTDTQYF
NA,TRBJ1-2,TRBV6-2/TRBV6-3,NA,TGTGCCAGCAGTTACTCGAAGGCGGGACGGTATGGCTACACCTTC,CASSYSKAGRYGYTF
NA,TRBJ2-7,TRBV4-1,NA,TGCGCCAGCAGCCAGGGAGGGGGCGCCAGCTACGAGCAGTACTTC,CASSQGGGASYEQYF
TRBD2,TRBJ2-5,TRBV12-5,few,TGTGCTAGTGGTTTGAGCGGGGAAGAGACCCAGTACTTC,CASGLSGEETQYF
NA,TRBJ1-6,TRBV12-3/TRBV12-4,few,TGTGCCAGCAGAAAGGGAAGTTCACCCCTCCACTTT,CASRKGSSPLHF
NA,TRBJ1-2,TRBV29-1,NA,TGCAGCGTTGTCTCAGGAAAGGGGGGCTACACCTTC,CSVVSGKGGYTF
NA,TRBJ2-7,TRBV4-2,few,TGTGCCAGCAGCCAAGGAACAGACAAAACCTACGAGCAGTACTTC,CASSQGTDKTYEQYF
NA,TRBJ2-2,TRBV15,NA,TGTGCCACCAGCAGAAGGGGGGAGCTGTTTTTT,CATSRRGELFF